One sample yielded the 20 T cell receptor beta chains listed below, sequenced in a study of T cell responses to AZD1222 COVID-19 vaccine. Using immunoSEQ multiplex PCR, the repertoire was profiled, and TCRdb retains in-frame clones only, with some absent. The data contain more than 90,000 clones, more than 75% of them singletons. Sequences were derived from peripheral blood, sampled 28 days after the second AZD1222 dose. The source of these receptors is an adult who received the AZD1222 COVID-19 vaccine.

The chain carries TRBV28 and TRBJ2-7; D remains ambiguous. With 1 base removed from V and 3 bases from J, the gap between germline ends came to 4 bases. The CDR3 contains 12 residues. Germline values: CDR1 MDHEN, CDR2 SYDVKM. CDR3 region: CASSLYSYEQYF. In DNA, the CDR3 is TGTGCCAGCAGTTTATACAGCTACGAGCAGTACTTC. Supplemented by reference TRBV28 and TRBJ2-7, the full variable domain reads DVKVTQSSRYLVKRTGEKVFLECVQDMDHENMFWYRQDPGLGLRLIYFSYDVKMKEKGDIPEGYSVSREKKERFSLILESASTNQTSMYLCASSLYSYEQYFGPGTRLTVT.

This clone was detected once. The chain has TRBV4-2 and TRBJ1-2; D gene uncertain. The germline gives CDR1 LGHNA, CDR2 YNFKEQ. The ends were cut back, 0 bases at V and 3 bases at J, with 11 bases in the middle. The CDR3 totals 15 residues. CDR3 nucleotide sequence: TGTGCCAGCAGCCAAGATTGGACGACCGACTATGGCTACACCTTC. This codes for CASSQDWTTDYGYTF.

The gene calls are TRBV5-1 and TRBJ2-7; 7 bases are shared with TRBD1. The CDR3 totals 17 residues. V gave up 0 bases and J gave up 2 bases; unmatched junction bases: 11. Germline V lookup: CDR1 SGHRS, CDR2 YFSETQ. In nucleotides, the CDR3 is TGCGCCAGCAGCTTGGTTACCCAGGGGGTAAGGACCTACGAGCAGTACTTC. It encodes CASSLVTQGVRTYEQYF.

This chain uses TRBV7-9 with TRBJ2-3; D unresolved. V dropped 5 bases and J dropped 4 bases, with 10 bases sitting between them. This CDR3 has 13 residues. Germline CDR1 reads SEHNR; CDR2 reads FQNEAQ (reference sequence). CDR3 amino acids: CASSPGRADTQYF. CDR3 sequence (DNA): TGTGCCAGCAGCCCCGGCCGGGCAGATACGCAGTATTTT.

The chain employs TRBV30 and TRBJ1-5, with D maybe TRBD1 (5 bases). Germline V gene data show CDR1 as GTSNPN and CDR2 as SVGIG (reference sequence). Trimming took 0 bases from V and 2 from J, leaving 17 bases between them. There are 17 residues in the CDR3. CDR3 in DNA: TGTGCCTGGAGTGTACGTGTGGGGGTGGGCGGCAATCAGCCCCAGCATTTT. Translating it yields CAWSVRVGVGGNQPQHF.

The chain uses TRBV6-6 and TRBJ2-1; D is possibly TRBD2 (6 bases). V dropped 3 bases and J dropped 5 bases, with 17 bases sitting between them. CDR3 size: 16 residues. CDR1 and CDR2 (germline): MNHNY, SVGAGI (reference sequence). The CDR3 DNA sequence: TGTGCCAGCAGTTATTCTCTAGCGCTGTGGGACAATGAGCAGTTCTTC. As protein: CASSYSLALWDNEQFF.

The chain couples TRBV9 to TRBJ1-5, with D possibly matching TRBD1 (5 bases). CDR3 size: 14 residues. Trimming cost V 3 bases and J 5 bases, with 12 bases left between them. The germline V gene encodes CDR1 SGDLS and CDR2 YYNGEE. CDR3 bases: TGTGCCAGCAGCGCGGCAGGGTGGGATCAGCCCCAGCATTTT. Protein: CASSAAGWDQPQHF.

This chain joins TRBV6-5 and TRBJ2-7, with D perhaps given as TRBD1 or TRBD2 (5 bases each). The V end lost 6 bases, the J end lost 4 bases, and 16 bases lay between the germline ends. From germline, CDR1 is MNHEY and CDR2 SVGAGI. The CDR3 consists of 14 residues. The CDR3 sequence: CASSLGPGSYEQYF. The CDR3 bases are TGTGCCAGCAGCCTGGGTCCAGGGAGTTACGAGCAGTACTTC.

V is TRBV29-1 and J is TRBJ1-2; the match to TRBD1 covers 10 bases. CDR1 and CDR2 from the germline V gene are SQVTM and ANQGSEA. The trim removed 4 bases at V and 6 bases at J, leaving 2 bases unmatched. This CDR3 has 12 amino acids. CDR3 loop: CSVGDRGNGYTF. CDR3 nucleotide sequence: TGCAGCGTTGGGGACAGGGGAAATGGCTACACCTTC. Using reference TRBV29-1 and TRBJ1-2 for the parts outside the CDR3, the full variable domain is SAVISQKPSRDICQRGTSLTIQCQVDSQVTMMFWYRQQPGQSLTLIATANQGSEATYESGFVIDKFPISRPNLTFSTLTVSNMSPEDSSIYLCSVGDRGNGYTFGSGTRLTVV.

The chain couples TRBV6-5 to TRBJ1-5; D may be TRBD1 (5 bases). V was pared by 0 bases and J by 3 bases, with 12 bases between. The CDR3 contains 16 residues. Germline V CDR1 and CDR2: MNHEY, SVGAGI. The CDR3 protein is CASSYSMSGLNQPQHF. The CDR3 DNA reads as TGTGCCAGCAGTTACTCGATGTCAGGGCTCAATCAGCCCCAGCATTTT.

The gene calls are TRBV5-1 and TRBJ1-1, with D perhaps TRBD1 (5 bases). The CDR3 runs 17 residues. From germline, CDR1 is SGHRS and CDR2 YFSETQ. V was cut by 3 bases and J by 4 bases, with 22 bases left in between. The chain's CDR3 is CASSSEILGRVGTEAFF. As DNA, the CDR3 is TGCGCCAGCAGCTCTGAAATCCTGGGCAGGGTGGGCACTGAAGCTTTCTTT.

A note on this clone: Distinct nucleotide sequences in the sample also encode this CDR3. The chain couples TRBV9 to TRBJ1-1; weak D call: TRBD1 (5 bases). The V and J ends lost 0 bases and 2 bases respectively, with 8 bases between them. This CDR3 spans 14 amino acids. Germline-derived CDR1 and CDR2 are SGDLS and YYNGEE. The CDR3 region has the DNA TGTGCCAGCAGCGTAGAGGGGACTAACACTGAAGCTTTCTTT. Amino acids: CASSVEGTNTEAFF.

V is TRBV30 and J is TRBJ1-4; TRBD1 is a possible D gene (5 bases). V lost 4 bases to trimming and J lost 5 bases, with 14 bases between them. Germline CDR1 and CDR2: GTSNPN and SVGIG (reference sequence). This CDR3 contains 14 residues. CDR3 sequence: CAWTPNGGNEKLFF. CDR3 nucleotide sequence: TGTGCCTGGACCCCGAATGGGGGGAATGAAAAACTGTTTTTT.

This chain joins TRBV9 and TRBJ1-1; the match to TRBD1 covers 9 bases. The CDR3 has 16 residues. J was trimmed by 1 base and V by 4 bases; bases with no gene match: 8. The germline V gene has CDR1 SGDLS and CDR2 YYNGEE. CDR3 nucleotides: TGTGCCAGCAGCCATTCAATACAGGGGGCGAACACTGAAGCTTTCTTT. It codes for CASSHSIQGANTEAFF.

The chain has TRBV27 and TRBJ1-6; TRBD1 matches at 7 bases. V lost 4 bases, J lost 8 bases, and 11 bases stayed unmatched. This CDR3 contains 16 residues. The germline V gene encodes CDR1 MNHEY and CDR2 SMNVEV (reference sequence). CDR3 region: CASSSKPGTVYSPLHF. In DNA form, the CDR3 reads TGTGCCAGCAGTTCAAAACCGGGGACAGTTTATTCACCCCTCCACTTT.

The gene calls are TRBV14 and TRBJ1-3; TRBD1 aligns across 8 bases. Germline V gene sequence: CDR1 SGHDN, CDR2 FVKESK. Unmatched junction bases numbered 0, after V lost 2 bases and J lost 0 bases. CDR3 length equals 15 residues. The CDR3 loop is CASSQTGGSGNTIYF. DNA of the CDR3: TGTGCCAGCAGCCAAACAGGGGGCTCTGGAAACACCATATATTTT. Combining the CDR3 with reference TRBV14 and TRBJ1-3 gives the whole variable domain EAGVTQFPSHSVIEKGQTVTLRCDPISGHDNLYWYRRVMGKEIKFLLHFVKESKQDESGMPNNRFLAERTGGTYSTLKVQPAELEDSGVYFCASSQTGGSGNTIYFGEGSWLTVV.

This chain uses TRBV18 with TRBJ1-5; D remains unclear. The V gene's germline CDR1 is KGHSH and CDR2 LQKENI. The V gene lost 4 bases and the J gene lost 4 bases, with 5 bases spanning the gap. This CDR3 region has 12 residues. The CDR3 DNA follows: TGTGCCAGCTCACGACAAAATCAGCCCCAGCATTTT. Encoded protein: CASSRQNQPQHF.

The V gene is TRBV9, the J gene TRBJ1-2; a possible D gene is TRBD1 (6 bases). Germline V gene lookup returns CDR1 SGDLS and CDR2 YYNGEE. V lost 2 bases to trimming and J lost 4 bases, with 18 bases between them. The CDR3 loop spans 16 amino acids. CDR3 in amino acids: CASSVFPWGGVYGYTF. The CDR3 DNA reads TGTGCCAGCAGCGTGTTCCCGTGGGGGGGCGTCTATGGCTACACCTTC.

The J gene is TRBJ1-2, the V gene TRBV15; D is undetermined. V lost 0 bases, J lost 8 bases, and 7 bases lay in between. Germline-derived CDR1 and CDR2 are LNHNV and YYDKDF (reference sequence). The length of the CDR3 is 12 residues. The CDR3 loop is CATSRDEGGYTF. For the CDR3, the DNA is TGTGCCACCAGCAGAGATGAAGGGGGCTACACCTTC.

The V and J genes are TRBV7-9 and TRBJ1-4; 10 bases are shared with TRBD1. The CDR3 runs to 15 residues. V gave up 6 bases and J gave up 8 bases; unmatched junction bases: 9. Germline V gives CDR1 SEHNR, CDR2 FQNEAQ (reference sequence). For the CDR3, the DNA is TGTGCCAGCAGTCCACCGGGACAGGGGAGAGAAAAACTGTTTTTT. Translation gives CASSPPGQGREKLFF.